A single TCR beta chain is shown here with its context. The data originate from a study of T cell changes during pregnancy in multiple sclerosis. TCRdb's copy holds only in-frame clones and misses some; the assay was immunoSEQ multiplex PCR. This sample has approximately 100,000 clones, with about nine tenths found just once. This CDR3 spans 11 amino acids. J was trimmed by 13 bases and V by 3 bases; bases with no gene match: 5. Germline-derived CDR1 and CDR2 are DFQATT and SNEGSKA (reference sequence). This TCR derives from a female donor with multiple sclerosis, enrolled in a pregnancy study. The chain combines TRBV20-1 with TRBJ2-1, with 8 bases matching TRBD2. The material was peripheral blood, obtained after pregnancy. CDR3 protein: CSASSGADQFF. CDR3 in DNA: TGCAGTGCTAGTAGCGGGGCAGATCAGTTCTTC.